The source of this T cell receptor (beta chain) is a study of cytomegalovirus exposure and HLA in healthy donors. Study results and caveats: In a later analysis, V- and J-gene trimming of beta chains associated with a DCLRE1C missense variant, replicated independently. Differences between HLA loci emerged in a later analysis of TCR association rates, with DRB1 most and HLA-C fewest. There was a cluster of highly shared sequence variants that was likely a sequencing artifact.

In the PCR, 60 Vbeta and 13 Jbeta primers were used. Libraries were prepared by immunoSEQ multiplex PCR; TCRdb keeps only in-frame clonotypes and omits some of them. The table shows about 130,000 clones, with 70% to 85% occurring only once. Worth noting for this clone: Its antigen remains unidentified.

Likely unrecorded immune exposures existed in these nominally healthy donors. The length of the CDR3 is 13 residues. After removal of 2 bases from V and 5 bases from J, the junction contained 0 bases not matched to a gene. Germline CDR1 is SGHDT and CDR2 is YYEEEE. The TCR sequence derives from a woman in her fifties or sixties in good health and CMV-seropositive. The chain recombines TRBV5-6 with TRBJ2-7, with 11 bases that match TRBD2. Sequences were obtained from PBMCs. Written as DNA, the CDR3 is TGTGCCAGCAGCTTACTAGCGGGGGACGAGCAGTACTTC. Translation gives CASSLLAGDEQYF.